The 24 T cell receptor beta chains below all came from one sample that was sequenced in a study of cytomegalovirus exposure and HLA in healthy donors. The PCR made use of 60 Vbeta and 13 Jbeta primers. Only in-frame clones appear in the TCRdb table, and some are missing; sequencing was by immunoSEQ multiplex PCR. The table includes about 170,000 clones, roughly 80% detected once. What was sequenced was PBMCs. The receptors stem from a male donor in good health and CMV-seronegative.

J is TRBJ2-2 and V is TRBV11-1; possibly TRBD2 for D (5 bases). Germline CDR1 SGHAT, CDR2 FQDESV (reference sequence). The CDR3 sequence is 15 residues long. Trimming shortened V by 5 bases and J by 5 bases, and 15 bases separated the two germline ends. In DNA form, the CDR3 reads TGTGCCAGCAGCCCCGTCTCCCGCGGGACCGGGGAGCTGTTTTTT. Its protein product is CASSPVSRGTGELFF. The entire variable domain, with the rest obtained from reference TRBV11-1 and TRBJ2-2, is as follows: EAEVAQSPRYKITEKSQAVAFWCDPISGHATLYWYRQILGQGPELLVQFQDESVVDDSQLPKDRFSAERLKGVDSTLKIQPAELGDSAMYLCASSPVSRGTGELFFGEGSRLTVL.

This clone was detected only a few times. The V call is TRBV7-2, the J call TRBJ2-1, with D maybe TRBD1 (6 bases). V lost 5 bases and J lost 4, with 21 bases in between. This CDR3 has 17 residues. Germline loops: CDR1 SGHTA, CDR2 FQGNSA. For the CDR3, the DNA is TGTGCCAGCAGCGTGGGACACAACTTGCCCCCTTACAATGAGCAGTTCTTC. Translated, it gives CASSVGHNLPPYNEQFF.

The chain uses TRBV27 and TRBJ2-1; D not resolved. The CDR3 has 13 amino acids. Germline assignment: CDR1 MNHEY and CDR2 SMNVEV (reference sequence). Between the trimmed V and J ends, which lost 3 bases and 6 bases, there was a span of 9 bases. The CDR3, as DNA: TGTGCCAGCAGTTTTAGTAGCACCAATGAGCAGTTCTTC. It specifies CASSFSSTNEQFF.

J is TRBJ2-1 and V is TRBV4-2, with D tentatively TRBD1 (6 bases). In germline, CDR1 is LGHNA, CDR2 YNFKEQ. V was clipped by 0 bases and J by 7 bases, with 13 bases between them. CDR3 length: 15 residues. The CDR3 coding sequence is TGTGCCAGCAGCCAAGAAACAGGGAAAATTAATGAGCAGTTCTTC. It translates to CASSQETGKINEQFF.

As to this clone: The same CDR3 can be traced to other DNA sequences in this sample. V and J are TRBV25-1 and TRBJ2-5, with D perhaps matching TRBD2 (5 bases). V lost 6 bases to trimming and J lost 1 base, with 6 bases between them. The CDR3 has 12 amino acids. Germline lookup yields CDR1 MGHDK and CDR2 SYGVNS. In nucleotides, the CDR3 is TGTGCCAGCAGCCGGGGCCAAGAGACCCAGTACTTC. Its translation is CASSRGQETQYF.

The chain carries TRBV18 and TRBJ2-7, with TRBD1 as a possible D gene (6 bases). Germline V CDR1 and CDR2: KGHSH, LQKENI. V lost 2 bases and J 6 bases, leaving 14 bases between the germline ends. This CDR3 comprises 14 residues. The CDR3 is CASSPAAQGTEQYF. The CDR3 nucleotides are TGTGCCAGCTCACCAGCCGCACAGGGAACCGAGCAGTACTTC.

This rearrangement joins TRBV7-6 to TRBJ2-5; tentatively, D is TRBD1 (6 bases). CDR1 SGHVS and CDR2 FNYEAQ come from the germline V gene. The CDR3 extends over 16 amino acids. The V end lost 5 bases, the J end lost 5 bases, and 21 bases lay between the germline ends. The CDR3 reads CASSLFRGESKETQYF. CDR3 nucleotides: TGTGCCAGCAGCCTTTTCAGGGGCGAGAGTAAGGAGACCCAGTACTTC.

This chain connects TRBV7-9 to TRBJ2-1; D is undetermined. Trimming shortened V by 3 bases and J by 3 bases, and 21 bases separated the two germline ends. Looked up from germline, CDR1 is SEHNR and CDR2 is FQNEAQ (reference sequence). There are 18 residues in the CDR3. The CDR3 spells CASSFPRGTGVGYNEQFF. The DNA for the CDR3 is TGTGCCAGCAGCTTCCCACGAGGAACCGGAGTGGGCTACAATGAGCAGTTCTTC.

The chain joins TRBV7-6 to TRBJ2-3; TRBD2 matches at 10 bases. The V gene end was trimmed by 1 base and the J gene end by 5 bases; junction bases not matched to a gene: 6. The CDR3 contains 16 residues. Germline V gene data show CDR1 as SGHVS and CDR2 as FNYEAQ. The chain's CDR3 is CASSLVLAGEVDTQYF. The DNA of the CDR3 is TGTGCCAGCAGCTTAGTCCTAGCGGGGGAGGTAGATACGCAGTATTTT.

The V and J genes are TRBV7-2 and TRBJ1-4, with 8 nucleotides matching TRBD1. After removal of 3 bases from V and 8 bases from J, the junction contained 5 bases not matched to a gene. Looked up from germline, CDR1 is SGHTA and CDR2 is FQGNSA. The CDR3 spans 14 residues. This CDR3 reads CASSFDRGREKLFF. The CDR3 DNA sequence: TGTGCCAGCAGCTTCGACAGGGGCAGGGAAAAACTGTTTTTT.

J is TRBJ2-3 and V is TRBV19; tentative D call: TRBD2 (6 bases). V lost 10 bases and J lost 0, with 17 bases in between. The germline V gene encodes CDR1 LNHDA and CDR2 SQIVND (reference sequence). CDR3 size: 15 residues. CDR3 residues: CATLPYGTSTDTQYF. CDR3 nucleotide sequence: TGTGCCACCCTCCCCTACGGGACTAGCACAGATACGCAGTATTTT.

V is TRBV27 and J is TRBJ2-5; 13 nucleotides line up with TRBD2. This CDR3 comprises 15 residues. Per germline, CDR1 MNHEY and CDR2 SMNVEV (reference sequence). The ends lost 5 bases at V and 5 bases at J; junction bases unmatched: 5. The CDR3 here is CASSLLAGGQETQYF. CDR3 nucleotide sequence: TGTGCCAGCAGTCTACTAGCGGGGGGGCAGGAGACCCAGTACTTC.

The V gene is TRBV9, the J gene TRBJ2-3; 7 bases align to TRBD1. J was trimmed by 0 bases and V by 3 bases; bases with no gene match: 4. CDR1 and CDR2 from the germline V gene are SGDLS and YYNGEE. The CDR3 length is 15 residues. The DNA of the CDR3 is TGTGCCAGCAGCGCGACAGGGTCTAGCACAGATACGCAGTATTTT. Protein sequence: CASSATGSSTDTQYF.

This clone was seen a handful of times. The V gene is TRBV7-2, the J gene TRBJ2-2; 7 bases match TRBD2. The V segment lost 6 bases and the J segment 0 bases; nucleotides outside the gene matches: 4. The germline gives CDR1 SGHTA, CDR2 FQGNSA. The CDR3 runs to 15 residues. The CDR3 reads CASRTGLSNTGELFF. The CDR3 coding sequence is TGTGCCAGCAGAACGGGACTATCGAACACCGGGGAGCTGTTTTTT.

The count of this clone is one. The chain carries TRBV23-1 and TRBJ1-2; D is unresolved. TRBV23-1 is identified as an open reading frame with a role that is uncertain. This CDR3 is built from 13 residues. Between the trimmed V and J ends, which lost 8 bases and 6 bases, there was a span of 16 bases. This CDR3 reads CASVQTNSNGYTF. The DNA of the CDR3 is TGCGCCAGCGTCCAGACTAACTCAAATGGCTACACCTTC.

This clone was seen a handful of times. CDR3 sequence (DNA): TGTGCCAGCAGAACAGGGGGGGCTAACAATCAGCCCCAGCATTTT. It yields the protein CASRTGGANNQPQHF. The chain joins TRBV6-5 to TRBJ1-5; 8 bases are shared with TRBD1. J lost 3 bases, V lost 6 bases, and 7 bases had no gene match. CDR1 is MNHEY, CDR2 SVGAGI, per germline. There are 15 residues in the CDR3.

This rearrangement joins TRBV6-5 to TRBJ2-7, with D unresolved. Germline V gives CDR1 MNHEY, CDR2 SVGAGI. This CDR3 is 11 amino acids long. The V end was cut by 0 bases, the J end by 6 bases, with 3 bases between. DNA for the CDR3: TGTGCCAGCAGTTACTCCGGCGAGCAGTACTTC. Amino acids: CASSYSGEQYF.

The V call is TRBV28, the J call TRBJ1-5, with a possible D match to TRBD1 (5 bases). The CDR3 has 13 amino acids. Trimming stripped 7 bases from V and 3 bases from J, with 10 bases between. CDR1 and CDR2 (germline): MDHEN, SYDVKM. The CDR3 is CASTWGVNQPQHF. CDR3 nucleotides: TGTGCCAGCACCTGGGGGGTCAATCAGCCCCAGCATTTT. Together with reference TRBV28 and TRBJ1-5, the CDR3 gives the full variable domain: DVKVTQSSRYLVKRTGEKVFLECVQDMDHENMFWYRQDPGLGLRLIYFSYDVKMKEKGDIPEGYSVSREKKERFSLILESASTNQTSMYLCASTWGVNQPQHFGDGTRLSIL.

The gene calls are TRBV28 and TRBJ2-2; 8 positions agree with TRBD1. J lost 0 bases, V lost 4 bases, and 4 bases had no gene match. This CDR3 has 16 amino acids. Germline V gives CDR1 MDHEN, CDR2 SYDVKM. CDR3 protein: CASSSPTGANTGELFF. CDR3 DNA: TGTGCCAGCAGTTCACCGACAGGGGCGAACACCGGGGAGCTGTTTTTT.

The chain combines TRBV27 with TRBJ1-5; D is undetermined. The V end lost 4 bases, the J end lost 5 bases, and 9 bases lay between the germline ends. The germline V gene has CDR1 MNHEY and CDR2 SMNVEV (reference sequence). The length of the CDR3 is 13 residues. CDR3 bases: TGTGCCAGCAGTTCGAGCTTAGATCAGCCCCAGCATTTT. This translates into CASSSSLDQPQHF.

V gene TRBV15 combines with J gene TRBJ2-7; D gene uncertain. Germline V CDR1 and CDR2: LNHNV, YYDKDF (reference sequence). CDR3 length: 14 residues. The germline V and J ends were trimmed by 1 base and 1 base, with 8 bases remaining between them. The CDR3 nucleotides are TGTGCCACCAGCAGAGTCCCGAGTTCCTACGAGCAGTACTTC. As protein: CATSRVPSSYEQYF.

The chain links TRBV27 to TRBJ1-5, with 11 nucleotides matching TRBD1. CDR1 and CDR2 from the germline V gene are MNHEY and SMNVEV (reference sequence). The CDR3 contains 16 residues. Losses at the gene ends were 5 bases for V and 4 bases for J; bases not matched to a gene: 7. The CDR3 DNA sequence: TGTGCCAGCAGTCCCCGGGACAGGGGGGGAAATCAGCCCCAGCATTTT. This encodes CASSPRDRGGNQPQHF.

CDR3 sequence reads: CASSLDRVAYEQYF. The CDR3, as DNA: TGCGCCAGCAGCCTGGACAGGGTTGCCTACGAGCAGTACTTC. This chain connects TRBV5-1 to TRBJ2-7, with 8 bases fitting TRBD1. CDR1 SGHRS and CDR2 YFSETQ come from the germline V gene. The CDR3 is made up of 14 amino acids. V shed 4 bases and J 2 bases; nucleotides not matched to a gene: 5.

This chain connects TRBV7-2 to TRBJ2-7, with D possibly matching TRBD2 (6 bases). The CDR3 runs to 14 residues. Germline V gene lookup returns CDR1 SGHTA and CDR2 FQGNSA. Trimming stripped 5 bases from V and 2 bases from J, with 13 bases between. The CDR3 region is CASSGGLVPYEQYF. The DNA for the CDR3 is TGTGCCAGCAGCGGAGGGCTAGTTCCCTACGAGCAGTACTTC.